This TCR beta chain was documented in a study of spatial heterogeneity in lung cancer (dated by TCRdb to the late 2010s). Turning to the overall study: The donors were approximately 70 patients from the lung TRACERx cohort who had early-stage, untreated non-small cell lung cancer. Follow-up PBMC samples were sequenced whenever the samples were available, and the median time to follow-up was 2 to 3 years after resection. More beta-chain than alpha-chain transcripts were consistently detected, likely reflecting higher beta-chain transcript abundance. In the raw uncorrected reads, each unique combination of TCR and UMI appeared more than ten times on average. TCR alpha and beta repertoires were quantitatively compared across multiple tumor regions, matched nontumor lung and blood in non-small cell lung cancer. Nonsynonymous mutation counts, determined by whole-exome sequencing of tumor tissue, were related to TCR repertoire features. Both alpha and beta chains were TCR-sequenced in about 240 tumor regions, about 69 matched nontumor lung samples and 55 to 60 PBMC samples obtained at surgery.

The time point label for this specimen denotes: blood at routine non-recurrence follow-up after resection. Without any cell sorting, TCR sequencing was performed on whole RNA extracted either from tumor and nontumor lung tissue or from cryopreserved PBMC samples. Only patients with enough RNA available from two or more tumor regions were chosen for TCR sequencing. This clonotype is identified as medium-sized (0.01 to 0.1%). Its antigen remains undetermined. Qualities for individual bases were not recorded, and no much larger clone is one base off. CDR1 is given as MDHEN and CDR2 as SYDVKM, both from the germline V gene. The V end gives up 6 bases and the J end 1 base, leaving 8 bases in the junction not matched to a gene. From cysteine to valine, the CDR3 is 16 amino acids long. The DNA shown is the 48-base CDR3, in frame from base 1. The method was 5' RACE. Sequencing was carried out with a NextSeq 500. To allow correction of PCR and sequencing errors, the TCR library protocol tagged every TCR cDNA molecule with a unique molecular identifier. In the paper's pipeline: Decombinator tools were used for TCR identification, UMI-based error correction and CDR3 extraction. Expanded TCRs were defined as those above a frequency of 2 per 1,000, corresponding to the top 1% of the tumor frequency distribution. Renyi diversity was calculated using the R vegan package after each repertoire was subsampled 100 times to 5,000 TCRs. To build CDR3 similarity networks, amino acid triplet string-kernel similarity was used, and CDR3s were connected when their pairwise similarity was above 0.82. TCRdb handled the public reads itself, with Q25 trimming in fastp and clone calling in MiXCR, and kept productive beta chains. Each entry is one CDR3 protein sequence, shown with its most common DNA and genes. The V and J calls follow TCRdb's processing rather than the paper's. The sample profile shows under 30,000 distinct CDR3 sequences; roughly 6% of them were found once. The ten largest account for around a fifth of the sample.

The paper as a whole reports these results and caveats: Only 15 or so patients were included in the comparisons of baseline and follow-up blood repertoires. Ubiquitous expanded tumor TCRs showed up in blood more often at tumor resection than at routine follow-up. Additional single-cell paired TCR alpha and beta sequencing was considered necessary to confirm, at a functional level, the hypothesis that regional TCRs recognize regional mutations.

The starting material was PBMCs, obtained at follow-up. This clonotype was obtained from a male donor with early-stage non-small cell lung cancer. The receptor chain draws on TRBV28 and TRBJ2-7; TRBD2 matches 11 bases in the middle. This receptor carries the CDR3 CASSTGGLAESYEQYV. The bases read TGTGCCAGCAGCACCGGGGGACTAGCGGAATCCTACGAGCAGTACGTC.